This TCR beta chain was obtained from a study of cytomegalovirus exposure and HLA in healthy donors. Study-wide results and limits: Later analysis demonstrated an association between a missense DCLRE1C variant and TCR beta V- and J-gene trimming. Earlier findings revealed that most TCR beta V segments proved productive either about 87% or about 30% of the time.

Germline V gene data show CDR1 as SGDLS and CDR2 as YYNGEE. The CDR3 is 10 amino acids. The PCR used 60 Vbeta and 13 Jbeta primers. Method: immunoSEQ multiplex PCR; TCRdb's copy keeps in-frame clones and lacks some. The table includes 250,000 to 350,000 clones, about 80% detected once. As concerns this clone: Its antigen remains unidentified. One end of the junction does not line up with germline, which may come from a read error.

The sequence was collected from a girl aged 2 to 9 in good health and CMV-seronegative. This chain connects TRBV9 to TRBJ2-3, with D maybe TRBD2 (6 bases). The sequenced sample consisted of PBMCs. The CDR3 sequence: CASSGPGLQF. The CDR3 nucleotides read TGTGCCAGCAGCGGACCTGGACTACAGTTT.